The entry that follows covers one T cell receptor (beta chain) sequence. Data came from immunoSEQ multiplex PCR; TCRdb stores just in-frame clones and leaves some out. The data hold about 2,400 clones, with approximately 80% observed a single time. The data were taken from a study of tumor T cells in aggressive B-cell lymphoma. The CDR3 is 12 residues long. V lost 1 base, J lost 6 bases, and 7 bases lay in between. Germline-derived CDR1 and CDR2 are SGHAT and FQDESV (reference sequence). This sequence originates from an adult with diffuse large B cell lymphoma. Sequencing was done on a sample of tumor tissue. The chain couples TRBV11-1 to TRBJ2-7; D gene unclear. The CDR3 DNA reads as TGTGCCAGCAGCTTAGGAGTCTCCGAGCAGTACTTC. The encoded protein is CASSLGVSEQYF.